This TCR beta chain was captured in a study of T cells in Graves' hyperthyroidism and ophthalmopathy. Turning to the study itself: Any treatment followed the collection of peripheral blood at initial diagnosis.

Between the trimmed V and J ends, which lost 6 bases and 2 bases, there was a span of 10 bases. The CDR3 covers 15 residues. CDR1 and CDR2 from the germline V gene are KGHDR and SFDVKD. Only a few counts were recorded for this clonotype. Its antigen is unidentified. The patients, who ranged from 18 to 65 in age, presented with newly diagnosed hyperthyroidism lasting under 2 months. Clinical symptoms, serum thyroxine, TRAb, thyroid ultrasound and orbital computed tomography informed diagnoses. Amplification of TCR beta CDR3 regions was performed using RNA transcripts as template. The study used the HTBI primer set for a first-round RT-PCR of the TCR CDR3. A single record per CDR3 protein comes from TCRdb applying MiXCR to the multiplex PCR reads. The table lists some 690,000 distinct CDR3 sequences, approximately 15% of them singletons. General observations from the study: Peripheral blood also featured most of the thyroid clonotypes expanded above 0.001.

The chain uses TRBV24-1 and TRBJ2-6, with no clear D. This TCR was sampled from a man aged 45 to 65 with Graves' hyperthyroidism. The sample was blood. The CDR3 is CATSRPGAGANVLTF. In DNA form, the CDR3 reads TGTGCCACCAGTCGTCCAGGTGCTGGGGCCAACGTCCTGACTTTC.